A single T cell receptor beta chain is shown here with its context. Its target is not known. The length of the CDR3 is 15 residues. Per germline, CDR1 DFQATT and CDR2 SNEGSKA (reference sequence). Trimming stripped 3 bases from V and 0 bases from J, with 12 bases between. Indicated treatment: some 19 received Ad26.COV2.S at low or high dose, single or two shots; several received placebo; per-sample allocation not given. Day 63 following the first vaccine or placebo injection was when the samples were taken. An Ad26 vector expressing Wuhan-strain SARS-CoV-2 spike served as the vaccine. The data belong to a study of Ad26.COV2.S vaccination and SARS-CoV-2 variants. As for the study in general: Once, or twice with 56 days between doses, Ad26.COV2.S was given intramuscularly.

The method was immunoSEQ multiplex PCR; TCRdb's version includes in-frame clones alone and lacks a portion of them. The data hold around 300,000 clones, with approximately 86% observed a single time. Overall study results and limits: Individuals receiving vaccine had higher spike-specific TCR breadth than placebo recipients did.

This sample comprised peripheral blood, obtained in a trial of Ad26.COV2.S vaccine versus placebo. This chain links TRBV20-1 with TRBJ1-5; the D is unclear. The clonotype comes from a person between 18 and 65 years old who received the Ad26.COV2.S COVID-19 vaccine or a placebo. The CDR3 DNA is TGCAGTGCTAGTTGGCAGAGGTATAGCAATCAGCCCCAGCATTTT. Amino acid sequence: CSASWQRYSNQPQHF.